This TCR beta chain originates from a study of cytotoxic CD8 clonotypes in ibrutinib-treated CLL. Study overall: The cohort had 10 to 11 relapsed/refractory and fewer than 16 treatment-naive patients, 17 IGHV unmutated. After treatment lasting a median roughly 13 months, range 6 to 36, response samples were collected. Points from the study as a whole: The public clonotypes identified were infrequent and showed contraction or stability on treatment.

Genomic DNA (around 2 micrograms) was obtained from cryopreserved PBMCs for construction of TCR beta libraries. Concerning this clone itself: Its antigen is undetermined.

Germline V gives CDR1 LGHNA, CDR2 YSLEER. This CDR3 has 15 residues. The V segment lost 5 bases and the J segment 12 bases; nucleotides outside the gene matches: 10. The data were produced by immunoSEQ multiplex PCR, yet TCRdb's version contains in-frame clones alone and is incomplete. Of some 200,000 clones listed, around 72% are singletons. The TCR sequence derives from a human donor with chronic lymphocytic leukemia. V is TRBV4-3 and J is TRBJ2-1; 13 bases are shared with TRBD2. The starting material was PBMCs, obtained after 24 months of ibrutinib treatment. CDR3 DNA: TGCGCCAGCAGCTCCGGGACTAGCGGGGTGGACGGGCAGTTCTTC. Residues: CASSSGTSGVDGQFF.